The clone carrying this T cell receptor (beta chain) came up many times. Amplified material comprised TCR beta CDR3 regions derived from RNA transcripts. HTBI-primed first-round RT-PCR preceded second-round multiplex PCR. TCRdb recomputed calls from the multiplex PCR reads with MiXCR, one row per CDR3 protein. Counted here are hundreds of thousands of distinct CDR3 sequences, more than 20% occurring once; the ten biggest clones make up roughly 3%. This record comes from a study of Graves' ophthalmopathy and Graves' hyperthyroidism. Germline loops: CDR1 SGHTA, CDR2 FQGNSA. The CDR3 contains 13 residues. Deletions cut 4 bases from V and 5 bases from J, with 12 bases between.

Input material: peripheral blood. This sequence originates from a woman aged 18-29 years with stable Graves' hyperthyroidism. The V gene is TRBV7-2, the J gene TRBJ2-7; D remains unclear. CDR3 in DNA: TGTGCCAGCAGCTCCCGTCAGGCCCACGAGCAGTACTTC. Protein product: CASSSRQAHEQYF.